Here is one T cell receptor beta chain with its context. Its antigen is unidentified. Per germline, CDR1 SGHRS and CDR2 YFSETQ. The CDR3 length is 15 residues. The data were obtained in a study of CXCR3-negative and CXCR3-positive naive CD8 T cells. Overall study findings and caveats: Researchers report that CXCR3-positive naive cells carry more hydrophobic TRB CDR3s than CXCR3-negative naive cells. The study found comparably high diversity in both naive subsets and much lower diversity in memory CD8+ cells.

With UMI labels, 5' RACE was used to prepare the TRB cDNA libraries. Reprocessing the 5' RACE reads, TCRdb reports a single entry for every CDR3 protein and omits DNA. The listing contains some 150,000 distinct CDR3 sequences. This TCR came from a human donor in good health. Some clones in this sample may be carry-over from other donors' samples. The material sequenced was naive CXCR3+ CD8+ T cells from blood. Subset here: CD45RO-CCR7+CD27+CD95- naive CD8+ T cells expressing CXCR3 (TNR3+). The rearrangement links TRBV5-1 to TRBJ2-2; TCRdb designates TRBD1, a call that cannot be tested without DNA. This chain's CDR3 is CASSLWTGVAGELFF.